Listed below are T cell receptor beta chains from one sample, sequenced in a study of T-cell memory formation after mild COVID-19. TCRdb reprocessed the 5' RACE reads via MiXCR and lists one record per CDR3 protein. The sample shows about 540,000 distinct CDR3 sequences, approximately 20% of them seen only once. Input material: PBMCs or a T cell subset sorted from them (not recorded which). The source of these receptors is an adult woman who had mild COVID-19 (a few samples of this study predate the infection). Cell type and time point are not known. The CDR3 runs from the conserved cysteine through the conserved F or W. The D gene is left open where the match is weak. Where a row states a size, it is once, few, many or the class of an expanded clone; other rows omit it.

J,V,size,D,DNA,CDR3
TRBJ2-1,TRBV5-4,NA,NA,TGTGCCAGCAGCTTTGGACAGATTAATGAGCAGTTCTTC,CASSFGQINEQFF
TRBJ2-2,TRBV30,few,TRBD1,TGTGCCTGGAAGCAGGGGGCGCCGGCCGGGGAGCTGTTTTTT,CAWKQGAPAGELFF
TRBJ2-1,TRBV6-6,few,TRBD2,TGTGCCAGCAGCCTCTCTGGACTAGCCTCCTACAATGAGCAGTTCTTC,CASSLSGLASYNEQFF
TRBJ2-7,TRBV12-3/TRBV12-4,NA,TRBD1,TGTGCCAGCAGTTATACAGGGGGTGAGCAGTACTTC,CASSYTGGEQYF
TRBJ2-3,TRBV5-1,NA,TRBD1,TGCGCCAGCAGCTCGCAGGGGGGGACAGGGACAGATACGCAGTATTTT,CASSSQGGTGTDTQYF
TRBJ2-7,TRBV5-1,NA,TRBD2,TGCGCCAGCAGATTCCTAGCGGGAAGCTCCTACGAGCAGTACTTC,CASRFLAGSSYEQYF
TRBJ2-7,TRBV14,few,NA,TGTGCCAGCAGCCGAGAGACATACTCCGTACAGTACTTC,CASSRETYSVQYF
TRBJ2-3,TRBV12-3/TRBV12-4,few,NA,TGTGCCAGCAGTTCCGGACCGAGGGCAGATACGCAGTATTTT,CASSSGPRADTQYF
TRBJ1-1,TRBV5-1,once,NA,TGCGCCAGCACCCAAAGCGGGGGGAACACTGAAGCTTTCTTT,CASTQSGGNTEAFF
TRBJ2-7,TRBV7-2,NA,NA,TGTGCCAGCACCCCTCCGGGACTCTTTCCTGCCTACGAGCAGTACTTC,CASTPPGLFPAYEQYF
TRBJ2-7,TRBV4-2,few,TRBD2,TGTGCCAGCAGCCCCCGGGCTAGCGGGAACTACGAGCAGTACTTC,CASSPRASGNYEQYF
TRBJ2-1,TRBV5-1,NA,TRBD1,TGCGCCAGCAGCTCGGGGGGACAGGGGTTTTTCAATGAGCAGTTCTTC,CASSSGGQGFFNEQFF
TRBJ1-1,TRBV9,few,NA,TGTGCCAGCAGCGTAGGAGTAGGATACACTGAAGCTTTCTTT,CASSVGVGYTEAFF
TRBJ1-1,TRBV19,NA,NA,TGTGCCAGTAGTGTCGCCGGGCTGGGTACTGAAGCTTTCTTT,CASSVAGLGTEAFF
TRBJ2-7,TRBV20-1,few,NA,TGCAGTGCACTCTTCCCGGGGAGAACCTACGAGCAGTACTTC,CSALFPGRTYEQYF
TRBJ2-7,TRBV6-2/TRBV6-3,NA,NA,TGTGCCAGCAATTCCGACGGCGACTACGAGCAGTACTTC,CASNSDGDYEQYF
TRBJ1-5,TRBV2,NA,NA,TGTGCCAGCAGTGAAAGGAAGGGCAATCAGCCCCAGCATTTT,CASSERKGNQPQHF
TRBJ2-3,TRBV5-1,few,NA,TGCGCCAGCAGCTTGCTCGGGTCCCGCACAGATACGCAGTATTTT,CASSLLGSRTDTQYF
TRBJ2-7,TRBV5-1,few,TRBD1,TGCGCCAGCAGCTCAGGACAGGGGCCGACCTACGAGCAGTACTTC,CASSSGQGPTYEQYF
TRBJ2-3,TRBV10-3,NA,TRBD1,TGTGCCATCAGTCCCGGACAGGGGATGACAGATACGCAGTATTTT,CAISPGQGMTDTQYF
TRBJ2-3,TRBV20-1,NA,TRBD2,TGCAGTGCAGGAGGACTAGCGGGAGGGCCGAGCACAGATACGCAGTATTTT,CSAGGLAGGPSTDTQYF
TRBJ1-1,TRBV18,few,NA,TGTGCCAGCCAAAGAGAAGACACTGAAGCTTTCTTT,CASQREDTEAFF
TRBJ2-3,TRBV11-2,few,NA,TGTGCCAGCAGCTTCTACTTATGGTCCGGCGGGGGCACAGATACGCAGTATTTT,CASSFYLWSGGGTDTQYF
TRBJ2-7,TRBV7-9,NA,TRBD1,TGTGCCAGCAGCCCAGCCACAGGGGGCGAGCAGTACTTC,CASSPATGGEQYF
TRBJ2-7,TRBV20-1,once,TRBD1,TGCAGTGCTTCGGGACAGGGGGACCCCTACGAGCAGTACTTC,CSASGQGDPYEQYF
TRBJ1-2,TRBV4-1,NA,TRBD1,TGCGCCAGCAGCCAAGATCAAGGGGGGACAGGGGCTGGCTACACCTTC,CASSQDQGGTGAGYTF
TRBJ2-1,TRBV5-5,NA,NA,TGTGCCAGCAGCCCTGCTAGTGAGACCCAGTTCTTC,CASSPASETQFF
TRBJ2-5,TRBV6-6,NA,NA,TGTGCCAGCAGTTACTCAGTAGGGGGGACCCAGTACTTC,CASSYSVGGTQYF
TRBJ2-7,TRBV15,NA,TRBD2,TGTGCCACCAGCACCCTACTAGCGGCAACCTACGAGCAGTACTTC,CATSTLLAATYEQYF
TRBJ1-5,TRBV19,NA,NA,TGTGCCAGTAGTACCTCCCGGGGGACTGGGAATCAGCCCCAGCATTTT,CASSTSRGTGNQPQHF
TRBJ2-7,TRBV7-9,NA,NA,TGTGCCAGCAGCCGGGCCCCGGCTGACTACGAGCAGTACTTC,CASSRAPADYEQYF
TRBJ1-5,TRBV18,NA,NA,TGTGCCAGCTCACCTAGTCAGTCATTGCAGCCCCAGCATTTT,CASSPSQSLQPQHF
TRBJ1-2,TRBV20-1,NA,TRBD1,TGCAGTGCGAGAGATACAGGGGGCACATTCTCCTATGGCTACACCTTC,CSARDTGGTFSYGYTF
TRBJ1-4,TRBV4-2,few,NA,TGTGCCAGCAGTATGACTACAACTAATGAAAAACTGTTTTTT,CASSMTTTNEKLFF
TRBJ2-5,TRBV20-1,NA,NA,TGCAGTGCCCGCGGGTGGGGATCTAGGTACCAAGAGACCCAGTACTTC,CSARGWGSRYQETQYF
TRBJ2-5,TRBV24-1,few,NA,TGTGCCACCAGTTCTAACTCCCTAGAGACCCAGTACTTC,CATSSNSLETQYF
TRBJ1-1,TRBV15,few,NA,TGTGCCACCAGCAGAGATGCCCGGGACGGCACTGAAGCTTTCTTT,CATSRDARDGTEAFF
TRBJ2-1,TRBV24-1,NA,NA,TGTGCCACCAGTGATCTTGCGGCCGGGAGAGCCTACAATGAGCAGTTCTTC,CATSDLAAGRAYNEQFF
TRBJ2-7,TRBV5-1,few,NA,TGCGCCAGCAGCTATAGCGATACGAGCTCCTACGAGCAGTACTTC,CASSYSDTSSYEQYF
TRBJ2-7,TRBV29-1,few,TRBD2,TGCAGCGTTGCGGCACCTAGCGGGAGTTCGGGGGAGCAGTACTTC,CSVAAPSGSSGEQYF
TRBJ2-1,TRBV12-3/TRBV12-4,NA,TRBD2,TGTGCCAGCAGTTCCTATCGGACTAGCGGGGCGGACGATGAGCAGTTCTTC,CASSSYRTSGADDEQFF
TRBJ1-6,TRBV4-1,once,NA,TGCGCCAGCAGCCAAGGAGCTTCACCCCTCCACTTT,CASSQGASPLHF
TRBJ1-1,TRBV7-9,NA,NA,TGTGCCAGCAGCTCAACCCGGATGACAGCGATGAACACTGAAGCTTTCTTT,CASSSTRMTAMNTEAFF
TRBJ1-1,TRBV4-1,few,NA,TGCGCCAGCAGCCACGGCGGGCGAGCAAACACTGAAGCTTTCTTT,CASSHGGRANTEAFF
TRBJ2-1,TRBV20-1,NA,NA,TGCAGTGCCACCGGGCGGGGAAGGAATGAGCAGTTCTTC,CSATGRGRNEQFF
TRBJ2-1,TRBV24-1,NA,TRBD2,TGTGCCACCAGTGATTTGAGGCGCGGGAGCTCCTACAATGAGCAGTTCTTC,CATSDLRRGSSYNEQFF
TRBJ2-1,TRBV25-1,few,NA,TGTGCCAGCAGTGGATCAAAGAGCTCCTACAATGAGCAGTTCTTC,CASSGSKSSYNEQFF
TRBJ1-5,TRBV4-1,few,NA,TGCGCCAGCAGCCCCTTGGGGTTTCAGCCCCAGCATTTT,CASSPLGFQPQHF
TRBJ2-3,TRBV20-1,NA,NA,TGCAGTGCTACTAGGGGGGGGAGCACAGATACGCAGTATTTT,CSATRGGSTDTQYF
TRBJ2-5,TRBV5-6,NA,NA,TGTGCCAGCAGCAGCGGGCAGGGGGTTAGGGAGACCCAGTACTTC,CASSSGQGVRETQYF
TRBJ1-2,TRBV9,NA,NA,TGTGCCAGCAGCGGGGGCCCGGGCTACACCTTC,CASSGGPGYTF
TRBJ1-5,TRBV12-3/TRBV12-4,NA,NA,TGTGCCAGCAGTTTTCGGGGGAATGCAGCCCAGCATTTT,CASSFRGNAAQHF
TRBJ2-4,TRBV5-6,few,NA,TGTGCCAGCAGCTCCGCGCTCAGGGGCACTCTACTAGCCAAAAACATTCAGTACTTC,CASSSALRGTLLAKNIQYF
TRBJ2-2,TRBV30,few,NA,TGTGCCTGGAGTCCTACAGCGGCCGGGGAGCTGTTTTTT,CAWSPTAAGELFF
TRBJ2-7,TRBV5-1,few,TRBD2,TGCGCCAGCAGCTTGGACCTAGCGGGGGGGAACTACGAGCAGTACTTC,CASSLDLAGGNYEQYF